Sequencing of this T cell receptor (beta chain) was carried out in a study of blood T cell repertoires in COVID-19 (dated by TCRdb to 2018 to 2021). Concerning the study at large: The collaborator samples originated in the United States, Italy and Spain and spanned the acute and convalescent phases of COVID-19. A freely available public database, intended as a resource for researchers studying the immune response to SARS-CoV-2, is where the repertoires were released. Subjects who had been exposed to COVID-19, were actively infected with it, or had recovered from it provided the deeply sampled blood TCRbeta repertoires that made up the dataset. The samples were drawn from the first 160 participants of the ongoing ImmuneRACE study and from 1,254 subjects provided by 6 global collaborators. Nearly every sample came with metadata listing a de-identified subject ID, COVID-19 status, age in years and sex. Where HLA class I and class II types were available, the types were taken from metadata supplied by the sample provider, not from assay-based typing. The material from the prospective study consisted of cDNA or gDNA derived from T cells, B-cell-depleted T cells, or PBMCs.

Results and caveats for the whole study, not just this receptor: Clinical and demographic metadata were provided uncurated, with the amount varying by source and participant.

The germline V gene (reference sequence) provides CDR1 GTSNPN and CDR2 SVGIG. The cysteine opens and the phenylalanine closes a CDR3 of 14 amino acids. Just CDR3 DNA is preserved here, 42 bases in frame from base 1. The V end gives up 7 bases and the J end 1 base, leaving 5 bases in the junction not matched to a gene. As concerns this clone: No cognate antigen has been identified for it. Per-base qualities were not stored, and no clone one base away is much larger.

TCRbeta CDR3 regions were amplified from genomic DNA using the immunoSEQ Assay, a bias-controlled multiplex PCR. The authors' analysis ran thus. Nucleated cell counts per sample were estimated from amplification of reference gene primers within the assay. To quantify the absolute abundance of each unique TCRbeta CDR3 rearrangement, sequence reads were collapsed and filtered. For each sample, productive Simpson clonality was calculated as the square root of Simpson's diversity index over productive rearrangements. This immuneACCESS table, as held by TCRdb, lists in-frame sequences with V and J called but not all clones. Of the missing ones, under half trace to an unresolved V gene in checked studies; the others have no known cause. From that table come the V and J calls and clone size; the DNA was used to work out D and trimming. Counted in this sample were tens of thousands of clones; roughly nine tenths of them appeared once. Around 4.8% of the sample comes from the top ten.

Whole blood was collected in K2EDTA tubes by collaborating institutions according to the institutions' own protocols. Collaborator samples were shipped for TCRbeta analysis as frozen whole blood, isolated PBMCs, or DNA extracted from either sample type. The chain is assembled from TRBV30 and TRBJ2-4, with 9 middle bases fitting TRBD1. The source is a human donor in a cohort sampled during active COVID-19. Sequenced: peripheral blood. The bases read TGTGCCTACGCCGGGACAGGGGCCAAAAACATTCAGTACTTC. This codes for CAYAGTGAKNIQYF. The reference TRBV30 and TRBJ2-4 proteins fill in what lies around the CDR3, so the full variable domain reads SQTIHQWPATLVQPVGSPLSLECTVEGTSNPNLYWYRQAAGRGLQLLFYSVGIGQISSEVPQNLSASRPQDRQFILSSKKLLLSDSGFYLCAYAGTGAKNIQYFGAGTRLSVL.